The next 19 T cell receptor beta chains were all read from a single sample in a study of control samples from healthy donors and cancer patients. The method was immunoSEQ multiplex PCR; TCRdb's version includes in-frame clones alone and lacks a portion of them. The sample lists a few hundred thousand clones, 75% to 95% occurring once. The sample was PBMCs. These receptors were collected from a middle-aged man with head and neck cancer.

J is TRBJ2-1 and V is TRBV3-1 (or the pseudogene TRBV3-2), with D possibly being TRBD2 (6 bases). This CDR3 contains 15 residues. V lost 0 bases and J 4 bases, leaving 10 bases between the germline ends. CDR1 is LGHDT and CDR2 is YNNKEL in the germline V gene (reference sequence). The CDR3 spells CASSQEGGRYNEQFF. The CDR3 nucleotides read TGTGCCAGCAGCCAAGAGGGGGGTCGTTACAATGAGCAGTTCTTC.

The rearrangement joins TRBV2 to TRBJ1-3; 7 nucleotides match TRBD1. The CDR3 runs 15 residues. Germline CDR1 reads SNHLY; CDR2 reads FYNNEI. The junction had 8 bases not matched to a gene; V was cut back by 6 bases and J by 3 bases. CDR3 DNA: TGTGCCAGCAGGGATCGGACAGGTCGTGGAAACACCATATATTTT. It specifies CASRDRTGRGNTIYF.

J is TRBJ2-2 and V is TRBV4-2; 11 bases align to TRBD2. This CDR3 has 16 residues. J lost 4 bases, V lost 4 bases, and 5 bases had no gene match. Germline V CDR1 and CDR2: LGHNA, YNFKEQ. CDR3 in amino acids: CASSPPSGRLTGELFF. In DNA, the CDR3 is TGTGCCAGCAGCCCTCCTAGCGGGAGGCTCACCGGGGAGCTGTTTTTT.

The CDR3 sequence: CAWSQTLAGATQETQYF. CDR3 DNA sequence: TGTGCCTGGAGCCAGACACTAGCGGGGGCGACCCAAGAGACCCAGTACTTC. The genes are TRBV30 and TRBJ2-5; 11 nucleotides match TRBD2. The length of the CDR3 is 17 residues. CDR1 GTSNPN and CDR2 SVGIG come from the germline V gene (reference sequence). Trimming at V came to 3 bases and at J to 1 base, leaving 10 bases not matched to a gene.

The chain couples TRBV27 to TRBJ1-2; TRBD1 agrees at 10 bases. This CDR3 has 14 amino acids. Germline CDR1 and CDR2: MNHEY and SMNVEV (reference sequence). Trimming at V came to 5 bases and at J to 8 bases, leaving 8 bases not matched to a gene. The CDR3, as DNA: TGTGCCAGCAGTCGCACCGGGACAGGGGCCGGCTACACCTTC. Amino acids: CASSRTGTGAGYTF.

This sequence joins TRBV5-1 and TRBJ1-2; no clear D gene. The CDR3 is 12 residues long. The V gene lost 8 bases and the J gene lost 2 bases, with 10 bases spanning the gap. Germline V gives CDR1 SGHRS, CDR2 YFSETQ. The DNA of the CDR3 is TGCGCCAGTCGAGAACCGAACTATGGCTACACCTTC. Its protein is CASREPNYGYTF.

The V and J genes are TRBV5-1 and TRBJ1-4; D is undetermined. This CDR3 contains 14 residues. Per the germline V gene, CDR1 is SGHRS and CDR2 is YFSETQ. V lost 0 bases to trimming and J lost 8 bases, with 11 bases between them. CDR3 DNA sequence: TGCGCCAGCAGCTTGGAGGCAGGTCGGGAAAAACTGTTTTTT. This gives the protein CASSLEAGREKLFF.

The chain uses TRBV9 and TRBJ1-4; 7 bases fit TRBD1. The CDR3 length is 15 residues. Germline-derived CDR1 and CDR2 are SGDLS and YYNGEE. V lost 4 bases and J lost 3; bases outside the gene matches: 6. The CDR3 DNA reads TGTGCCAGCAGCATCCGACAGGGCCCTAATGAAAAACTGTTTTTT. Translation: CASSIRQGPNEKLFF.

DNA of the CDR3: TGCGCCAGCAGCCCAAGCCCGGGACAGCTTAACTATGGCTACACCTTC. It translates to CASSPSPGQLNYGYTF. V usage is TRBV5-1 and J usage is TRBJ1-2, with 7 bases fitting TRBD1. Trimming removed 4 bases from V and 1 base from J; junction bases left unmatched: 10. Germline V CDR1 and CDR2: SGHRS, YFSETQ. The CDR3 spans 16 residues. Complete variable domain (other parts from reference TRBV5-1 and TRBJ1-2): KAGVTQTPRYLIKTRGQQVTLSCSPISGHRSVSWYQQTPGQGLQFLFEYFSETQRNKGNFPGRFSGRQFSNSRSEMNVSTLELGDSALYLCASSPSPGQLNYGYTFGSGTRLTVV.

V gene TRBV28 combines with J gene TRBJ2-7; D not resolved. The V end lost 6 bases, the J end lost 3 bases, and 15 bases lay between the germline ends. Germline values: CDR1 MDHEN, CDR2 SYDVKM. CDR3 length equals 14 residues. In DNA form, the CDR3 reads TGTGCCAGCAGCTACCGTCAGGTTGGCTACGAGCAGTACTTC. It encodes CASSYRQVGYEQYF.

CDR3 DNA: TGTGCCAGCAGTTTTTCCCTTCCTCGGACTAGCGATTACAATGAGCAGTTCTTC. Its protein is CASSFSLPRTSDYNEQFF. V usage is TRBV6-2 or TRBV6-3 and J usage is TRBJ2-1; 9 bases fit TRBD2. Germline-derived CDR1 and CDR2 are MNHEY and SVGEGT. Unmatched junction bases numbered 14, after V lost 4 bases and J lost 4 bases. CDR3 length equals 18 residues.

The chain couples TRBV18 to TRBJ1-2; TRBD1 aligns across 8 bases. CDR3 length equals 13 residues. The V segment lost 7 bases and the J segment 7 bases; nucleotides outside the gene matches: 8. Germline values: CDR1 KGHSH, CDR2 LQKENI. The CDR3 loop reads CASLDRDRFGYTF. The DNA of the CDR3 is TGTGCCAGCTTAGATCGGGACAGGTTTGGCTACACCTTC.

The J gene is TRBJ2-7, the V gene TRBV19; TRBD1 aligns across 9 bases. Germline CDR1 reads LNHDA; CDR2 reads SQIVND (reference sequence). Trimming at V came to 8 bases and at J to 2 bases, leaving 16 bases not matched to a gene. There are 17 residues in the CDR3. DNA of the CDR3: TGTGCCAGTTCCTACACCACAGGGGGCATTTCCACCTACGAGCAGTACTTC. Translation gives CASSYTTGGISTYEQYF.

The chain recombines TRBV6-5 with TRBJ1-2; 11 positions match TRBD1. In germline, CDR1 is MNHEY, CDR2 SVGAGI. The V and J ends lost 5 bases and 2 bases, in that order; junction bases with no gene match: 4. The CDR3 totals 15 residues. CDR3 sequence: CASSHRDRGNYGYTF. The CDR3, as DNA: TGTGCCAGCAGTCACCGGGACAGGGGGAACTATGGCTACACCTTC.

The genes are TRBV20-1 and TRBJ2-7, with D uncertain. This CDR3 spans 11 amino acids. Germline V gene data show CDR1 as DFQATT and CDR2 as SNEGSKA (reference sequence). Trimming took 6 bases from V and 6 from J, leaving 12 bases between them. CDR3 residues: CSALPSPEQYF. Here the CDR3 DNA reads TGCAGTGCGCTGCCATCCCCCGAGCAGTACTTC.

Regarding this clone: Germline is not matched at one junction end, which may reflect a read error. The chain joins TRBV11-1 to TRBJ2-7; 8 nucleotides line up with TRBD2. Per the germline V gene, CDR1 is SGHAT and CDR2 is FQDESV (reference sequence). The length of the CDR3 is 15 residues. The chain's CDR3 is CTSSWGSGTFYEQYF. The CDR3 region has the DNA TGTACCAGCAGTTGGGGTAGCGGGACTTTCTACGAGCAGTACTTC. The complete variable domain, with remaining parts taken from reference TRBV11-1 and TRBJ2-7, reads EAEVAQSPRYKITEKSQAVAFWCDPISGHATLYWYRQILGQGPELLVQFQDESVVDDSQLPKDRFSAERLKGVDSTLKIQPAELGDSAMYLCTSSWGSGTFYEQYFGPGTRLTVT.

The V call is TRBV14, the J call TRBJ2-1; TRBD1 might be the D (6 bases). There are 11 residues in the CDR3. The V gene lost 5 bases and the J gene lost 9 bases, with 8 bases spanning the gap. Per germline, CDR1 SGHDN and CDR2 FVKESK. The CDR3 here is CASSSRGEQFF. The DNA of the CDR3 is TGTGCCAGCAGCTCCAGGGGTGAGCAGTTCTTC.

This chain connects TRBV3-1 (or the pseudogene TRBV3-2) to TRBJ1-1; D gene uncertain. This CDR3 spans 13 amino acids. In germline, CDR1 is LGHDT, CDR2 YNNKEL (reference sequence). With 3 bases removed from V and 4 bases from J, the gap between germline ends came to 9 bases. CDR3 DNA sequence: TGTGCCAGCAGCCATGGGGAGGGCACTGAAGCTTTCTTT. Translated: CASSHGEGTEAFF.

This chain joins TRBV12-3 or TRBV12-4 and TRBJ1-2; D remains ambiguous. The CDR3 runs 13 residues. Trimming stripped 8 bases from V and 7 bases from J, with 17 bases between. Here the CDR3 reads CASLQDAVGGYTF. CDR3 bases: TGTGCCAGCCTCCAAGATGCGGTCGGTGGCTACACCTTC.